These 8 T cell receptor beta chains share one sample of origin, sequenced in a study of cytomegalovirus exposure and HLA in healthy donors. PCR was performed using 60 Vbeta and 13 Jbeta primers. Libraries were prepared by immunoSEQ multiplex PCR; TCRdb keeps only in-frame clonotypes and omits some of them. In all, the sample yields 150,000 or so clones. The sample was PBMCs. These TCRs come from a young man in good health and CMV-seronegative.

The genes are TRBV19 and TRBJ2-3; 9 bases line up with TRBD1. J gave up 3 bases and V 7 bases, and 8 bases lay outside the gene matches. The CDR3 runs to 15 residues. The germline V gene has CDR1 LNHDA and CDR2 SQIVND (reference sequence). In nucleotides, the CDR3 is TGTGCCAGTAACCCGGACAGGGGCCTGACAGATACGCAGTATTTT. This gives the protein CASNPDRGLTDTQYF.

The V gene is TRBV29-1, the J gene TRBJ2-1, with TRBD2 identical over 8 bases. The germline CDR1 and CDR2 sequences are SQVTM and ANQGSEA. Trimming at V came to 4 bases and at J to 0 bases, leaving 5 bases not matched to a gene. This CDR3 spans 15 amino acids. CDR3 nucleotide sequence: TGCAGCGTTGCGGCTAGCGGGCGCTCCTACAATGAGCAGTTCTTC. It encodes CSVAASGRSYNEQFF.

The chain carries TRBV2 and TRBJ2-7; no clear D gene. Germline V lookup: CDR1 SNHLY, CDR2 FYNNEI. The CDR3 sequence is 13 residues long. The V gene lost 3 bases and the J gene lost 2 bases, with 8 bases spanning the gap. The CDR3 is CASSDGYPYEQYF. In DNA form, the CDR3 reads TGTGCCAGCAGTGACGGGTACCCCTACGAGCAGTACTTC.

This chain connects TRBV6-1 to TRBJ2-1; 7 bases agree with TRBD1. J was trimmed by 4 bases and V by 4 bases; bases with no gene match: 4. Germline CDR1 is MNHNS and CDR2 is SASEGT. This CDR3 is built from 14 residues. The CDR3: CASSGGQQYNEQFF. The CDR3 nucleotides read TGTGCCAGCAGTGGGGGACAGCAATACAATGAGCAGTTCTTC.

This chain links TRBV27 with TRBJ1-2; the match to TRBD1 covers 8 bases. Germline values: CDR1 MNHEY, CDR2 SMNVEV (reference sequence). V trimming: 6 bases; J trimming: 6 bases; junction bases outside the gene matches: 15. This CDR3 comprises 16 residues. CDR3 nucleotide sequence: TGTGCCAGCAGCTGGACAGGGATTCTCCCATCGGATGGCTACACCTTC. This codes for CASSWTGILPSDGYTF.

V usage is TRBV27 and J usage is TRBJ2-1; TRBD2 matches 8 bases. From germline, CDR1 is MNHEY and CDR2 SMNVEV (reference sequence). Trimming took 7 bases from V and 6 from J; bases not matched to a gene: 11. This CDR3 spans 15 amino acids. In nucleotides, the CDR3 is TGTGCCAGCATCCAAAGCAGCGGGAGCTTCAATGAGCAGTTCTTC. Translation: CASIQSSGSFNEQFF.

The CDR3 DNA reads TGTGCCGGGGCAGGAGCTGCAACTAATGAAAAACTGTTTTTT. Translation gives CAGAGAATNEKLFF. V and J are TRBV6-5 and TRBJ1-4, with D possibly TRBD1 on 5 matching bases. V was pared by 11 bases and J by 0 bases, with 13 bases between. Germline lookup yields CDR1 MNHEY and CDR2 SVGAGI. This CDR3 region has 14 residues.

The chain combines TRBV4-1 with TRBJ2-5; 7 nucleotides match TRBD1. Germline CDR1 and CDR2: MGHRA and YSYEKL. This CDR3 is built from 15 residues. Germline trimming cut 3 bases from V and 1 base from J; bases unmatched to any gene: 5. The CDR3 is CASSQGQGVQETQYF. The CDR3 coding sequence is TGCGCCAGCAGCCAGGGGCAGGGGGTCCAAGAGACCCAGTACTTC.